A selection of T cell receptor beta chains follows, all from one sample in a study of CD8 T cells in Susac syndrome. TCRdb analysed the immunoSEQ multiplex PCR reads with MiXCR anew, one entry per CDR3 protein. The data show 170,000 or so distinct CDR3 sequences, about 96% seen once. Source material: CD4+ T cells from PBMCs. The receptors were gathered from a human donor with Susac syndrome. CDR3s include the opening cysteine and the closing phenylalanine or tryptophan. The D gene is left open where the match is weak. Only part of the rows carry a size: once, few, many, or a class if the clone is expanded.

d_gene,v_gene,j_gene,abundance,CDR3nt,CDR3aa
-,TRBV20-1,TRBJ2-6,-,TGCAGTGCGGGGACCCTCCTTGGGGCCAACGTCCTGACTTTC,CSAGTLLGANVLTF
-,TRBV2,TRBJ2-7,-,TGTGCCAGCAGAACGGGGCTCGGGGACGAGCAGTACTTC,CASRTGLGDEQYF
-,TRBV6-5,TRBJ2-2,-,TGTGCCAGCAGTTACGCCGGGACCTTGGGCGGGGAGCTGTTTTTT,CASSYAGTLGGELFF
TRBD1,TRBV12-3/TRBV12-4,TRBJ1-1,-,TGTGCCAGCAACCTACAGGGGAACCTAAACACTGAAGCTTTCTTT,CASNLQGNLNTEAFF
TRBD1,TRBV28,TRBJ2-7,-,TGTGCCAGCAGTTTAGGACAGGGTAACCCCTACGAGCAGTACTTC,CASSLGQGNPYEQYF
-,TRBV7-2,TRBJ1-1,-,TGTGCCAGCAGCTCCCTCATGGAAGCTTTCTTT,CASSSLMEAFF
TRBD1,TRBV9,TRBJ1-6,-,TGTGCCAGCAGCGTAGTCGGGACAGATTCACCCCTCCACTTT,CASSVVGTDSPLHF
TRBD2,TRBV20-1,TRBJ2-7,-,TGCAGTCTTAGCGGGAACTCCTACGAGCAGTACTTC,CSLSGNSYEQYF
TRBD1,TRBV7-9,TRBJ2-3,-,TGTGCCAGCAGCTACCGGACAGGGGAGACAGATACGCAGTATTTT,CASSYRTGETDTQYF
-,TRBV6-5,TRBJ2-7,-,TGTGCCAGCAGCCCTTGGGACAATGGCGGCGAGCAGTACTTC,CASSPWDNGGEQYF
-,TRBV4-2,TRBJ2-5,-,TGTGCCAGCAGCCAAGATCTTAAAGAGACCCAGTACTTC,CASSQDLKETQYF
-,TRBV28,TRBJ2-4,once,TGTGCCAGCAGCTATACAGGGAGAGAGAACATTCAGTACTTC,CASSYTGRENIQYF
-,TRBV7-9,TRBJ2-3,once,TGTGCCAGCAGCTACGCCGTTCAGGGGCTCACAGATACGCAGTATTTT,CASSYAVQGLTDTQYF
TRBD1,TRBV5-1,TRBJ2-3,-,TGCGCCAGCAGCTCGGACCCCGGGACAGGAAAATTCGGGCAGTATTTT,CASSSDPGTGKFGQYF
TRBD2,TRBV7-2,TRBJ2-7,once,TGTGCCAGCAGCTTAGCAACTAGCGGGAGCTACGAGCAGTACTTC,CASSLATSGSYEQYF
-,TRBV4-2,TRBJ2-5,-,TGTGCCAGCAGCCCCGTGAGGGGTGGGGAGACCCAGTACTTC,CASSPVRGGETQYF
TRBD1,TRBV12-3/TRBV12-4,TRBJ1-1,-,TGTGCCGGACAGGGAGAAAACACTGAAGCTTTCTTT,CAGQGENTEAFF
TRBD1,TRBV7-9,TRBJ1-5,-,TGTGCCACCGGGACAGGGGATCAGCCCCAGCATTTT,CATGTGDQPQHF
-,TRBV20-1,TRBJ2-7,-,TGCAGTCCTAGCGACGAAGGGGGCGCTAGGAGGAACGAGCAGTACTTC,CSPSDEGGARRNEQYF
-,TRBV4-2,TRBJ2-6,-,TGTGCCAGCAGCCAAGTTCATGGAATGGGGCTCTCTGGGGCCAACGTCCTGACTTTC,CASSQVHGMGLSGANVLTF
-,TRBV20-1,TRBJ2-6,-,TGCAGTGCTAGAGGGGGGGCCAACGTCCTGACTTTC,CSARGGANVLTF
TRBD1,TRBV29-1,TRBJ1-1,-,TGCAGCGTCTACGGACAGGGGAACACTGAAGCTTTCTTT,CSVYGQGNTEAFF
-,TRBV29-1,TRBJ1-4,-,TGCAGCGTTGATGGTGACAATCCTAATGAAAAACTGTTTTTT,CSVDGDNPNEKLFF
-,TRBV4-3,TRBJ2-3,once,TGCGCCAGCAGCCAAGATAGGGCCAGGAGCACAGATACGCAGTATTTT,CASSQDRARSTDTQYF
TRBD1,TRBV11-1,TRBJ1-2,-,TGTGCCAGCAGCCAACAGGGGGCGTATGGCTACACCTTC,CASSQQGAYGYTF
-,TRBV7-2,TRBJ2-1,-,TGTGCCAGCAGCCCGACCGGGACTTTTTACAATGAGCAGTTCTTC,CASSPTGTFYNEQFF
-,TRBV27,TRBJ1-5,-,TGTGCCAGCAGTTCTTTATATAGCAATCAGCCCCAGCATTTT,CASSSLYSNQPQHF
TRBD1,TRBV29-1,TRBJ1-1,-,TGCAGCGCTTGGACAGGCTTGAACACTGAAGCTTTCTTT,CSAWTGLNTEAFF
-,TRBV3-1,TRBJ2-3,-,TGTGCCAGTAGTACGAGCACAGATACGCAGTATTTT,CASSTSTDTQYF
TRBD1,TRBV20-1,TRBJ1-1,-,TGCAGTGCCAGGACAGGGCCATCTGAAGCTTTCTTT,CSARTGPSEAFF
-,TRBV7-2,TRBJ1-1,-,TGTGCCAGCAGCTTAGAGGGTTCGAACACTGAAGCTTTCTTT,CASSLEGSNTEAFF
TRBD2,TRBV5-4,TRBJ2-3,-,TGTGCCAGCAGCTTGGTATCAGCGGGAGTCACAGATACGCAGTATTTT,CASSLVSAGVTDTQYF
TRBD1,TRBV29-1,TRBJ1-1,-,TGCAGCGCTGGGACAGGGGGTTCGAACACTGAAGCTTTCTTT,CSAGTGGSNTEAFF
TRBD1,TRBV6-5,TRBJ2-1,-,TGTGCCAGCAAGGGGGCCCTATCCGATGAGCAGTTCTTC,CASKGALSDEQFF
-,TRBV27,TRBJ2-2,-,TGTGCCAGCAGTTTATCAGACAGAAACACCGGGGAGCTGTTTTTT,CASSLSDRNTGELFF
TRBD1,TRBV28,TRBJ2-2,-,TGTGCCAGCAGGCCACAGGGGGCCGGCGGGGAGCTGTTTTTT,CASRPQGAGGELFF
-,TRBV4-3,TRBJ2-6,-,TGCGCCAGCAGCCAAGATGGGTTCTCTGGGGCCAACGTCCTGACTTTC,CASSQDGFSGANVLTF
-,TRBV15,TRBJ1-5,-,TGTGCCACCAGCACTCAGGGAGCCCAGCCCCAGCATTTT,CATSTQGAQPQHF
TRBD2,TRBV6-5,TRBJ2-6,-,TGTGCCAGCTTTACTAGCGCTCTGGCCAACGTCCTGACTTTC,CASFTSALANVLTF
-,TRBV12-3/TRBV12-4,TRBJ1-3,-,TGTGCCAGCAGCGCCCTAAAGGTCTCTGGAAACACCATATATTTT,CASSALKVSGNTIYF
TRBD2,TRBV9,TRBJ2-5,-,TGTGCCAGCAGCCCCCGAACTAGCGGCAAAAGCCAAGAGACCCAGTACTTC,CASSPRTSGKSQETQYF
-,TRBV2,TRBJ1-5,-,TGTGCCAGCACTCGGGGGAGCAATCAGCCCCAGCATTTT,CASTRGSNQPQHF
TRBD2,TRBV7-2,TRBJ2-1,-,TGTGCCAGCAGCATCACTAGCGGGAGGTCAGATGAGCAGTTCTTC,CASSITSGRSDEQFF
TRBD2,TRBV12-3/TRBV12-4,TRBJ2-1,-,TGTGCCAGCAGTCCGGGGACTAGCGCCTTGGTCGACAATGAGCAGTTCTTC,CASSPGTSALVDNEQFF
TRBD1,TRBV5-1,TRBJ2-7,-,TGCGCCAGCAGCCCGGGACAGGGTGGTGACGAGCAGTACTTC,CASSPGQGGDEQYF
TRBD1,TRBV29-1,TRBJ2-3,-,TGCAGCGTTTCTACAGGGGGAGGACCAGATACGCAGTATTTT,CSVSTGGGPDTQYF